One and the same sample provided the 24 T cell receptor beta chains below, sequenced in a study of T cell responses to AZD1222 COVID-19 vaccine. Libraries were prepared by immunoSEQ multiplex PCR; TCRdb keeps only in-frame clonotypes and omits some of them. The sample has fewer than 180,000 clones, 80% to 95% seen once. Sequences were derived from peripheral blood, sampled 28 days after the second AZD1222 dose. The receptor source for this set is an adult who received the AZD1222 COVID-19 vaccine.

The chain carries TRBV7-9 and TRBJ2-5, with D possibly matching TRBD2 (5 bases). Trimming pared 6 bases from V and 5 bases from J, leaving 22 bases between. From germline, CDR1 is SEHNR and CDR2 FQNEAQ (reference sequence). CDR3 length: 16 amino acids. The CDR3 spells CASRTSPDYNRETQYF. The CDR3, as DNA: TGTGCCAGCAGAACTTCCCCCGACTACAACCGGGAGACCCAGTACTTC.

The chain recombines TRBV23-1 with TRBJ1-5, with D perhaps matching TRBD1 (5 bases). TRBV23-1 is flagged as an ORF with uncertain function. CDR3 size: 18 residues. V was shortened by 5 bases and J by 0 bases, with 20 bases between the two germline ends. The CDR3 is CASSGQIWGPYSNQPQHF. The CDR3 coding sequence is TGCGCCAGCAGTGGCCAAATTTGGGGACCTTATAGCAATCAGCCCCAGCATTTT.

This clone was detected once. This sequence joins TRBV11-2 and TRBJ2-7, with 8 bases matching TRBD2. V dropped 3 bases and J dropped 3; count of bases not matched to a gene: 16. This CDR3 is built from 18 residues. CDR1 is SGHAT, CDR2 FQNNGV, per germline. CDR3 amino acids: CASSFYGGGLASLYEQYF. CDR3 in DNA: TGTGCCAGCAGCTTTTACGGCGGCGGACTAGCTTCACTCTACGAGCAGTACTTC.

The chain recombines TRBV12-5 with TRBJ2-5; D assignment may be TRBD1 or TRBD2 (5 bases each). V was cut by 6 bases and J by 0 bases, with 11 bases left in between. The V gene's germline CDR1 is LGHNT and CDR2 FRNRAP. This CDR3 has 14 residues. CDR3 DNA: TGTGCTAGTGGCCGGGGCAGCAACCAAGAGACCCAGTACTTC. It specifies CASGRGSNQETQYF.

This chain links TRBV10-3 with TRBJ1-2, with 7 bases lining up with TRBD1. V was pared by 7 bases and J by 5 bases, with 10 bases of the junction left unmatched. CDR3 length: 14 residues. CDR1 is ENHRY, CDR2 SYGVKD, per germline. CDR3: CAIKGQELHYGYTF. The CDR3 DNA follows: TGTGCCATCAAAGGACAGGAGCTTCATTATGGCTACACCTTC.

In this sample, this clone turned up once. This chain uses TRBV12-3 or TRBV12-4 with TRBJ1-2, with D unclear. V was clipped by 2 bases and J by 1 base, with 2 bases between them. CDR3 size: 12 residues. The CDR3 protein is CASSLSNYGYTF. CDR3 nucleotides: TGTGCCAGCAGTTTAAGTAACTATGGCTACACCTTC.

The chain has TRBV13 and TRBJ2-7; no reliable D call. This CDR3 is built from 13 residues. Germline CDR1 reads PRHDT; CDR2 reads FYEKMQ (reference sequence). Trimming pared 1 base from V and 6 bases from J, leaving 10 bases between. CDR3 loop: CASSLVSTSEQYF. CDR3 DNA: TGTGCCAGCAGCTTAGTTTCGACCTCCGAGCAGTACTTC.

This clone was detected a few times. The chain combines TRBV7-9 with TRBJ2-7, with TRBD1 identical over 8 bases. The CDR3 is made up of 15 amino acids. Germline V gene data show CDR1 as SEHNR and CDR2 as FQNEAQ (reference sequence). V shed 4 bases, J shed 0 bases, and the junction held 5 bases outside the gene matches. CDR3 in DNA: TGTGCCAGCAGCTCCGGACAGGGACACTCCTACGAGCAGTACTTC. This translates into CASSSGQGHSYEQYF.

The chain couples TRBV12-3 or TRBV12-4 to TRBJ2-7; D gene uncertain. Trimming took 6 bases from V and 1 from J, leaving 4 bases between them. The CDR3 consists of 11 residues. The CDR3 DNA follows: TGTGCCAGCAGGGGTTCCTACGAGCAGTACTTC. This codes for CASRGSYEQYF.

The J gene is TRBJ2-1, the V gene TRBV2; D is uncertain. The CDR3 covers 14 residues. In germline, CDR1 is SNHLY, CDR2 FYNNEI. With 7 bases removed from V and 2 bases from J, the gap between germline ends came to 12 bases. CDR3 in amino acids: CASTERATYNEQFF. CDR3 nucleotide sequence: TGTGCCAGCACCGAGCGAGCTACCTACAATGAGCAGTTCTTC.

V usage is TRBV5-1 and J usage is TRBJ1-3; no definite D call. Trimming removed 0 bases at V and 6 bases at J, with 13 bases between. The CDR3 contains 15 residues. Per germline, CDR1 SGHRS and CDR2 YFSETQ. This CDR3 is CASSLAGSGLNTIYF. The CDR3 DNA reads as TGCGCCAGCAGCTTGGCGGGGTCCGGACTAAACACCATATATTTT.

For the CDR3, the DNA is TGCGCCAGCAGCGCCTTAGACGGGAATGAAAAACTGTTTTTT. Translating gives CASSALDGNEKLFF. The rearrangement links TRBV5-1 to TRBJ1-4, with D hard to call. Between the trimmed V and J ends, which lost 4 bases and 5 bases, there was a span of 12 bases. Germline assignment: CDR1 SGHRS and CDR2 YFSETQ. The CDR3 loop spans 14 amino acids.

The CDR3 DNA sequence: TGTGCCAGCAGTTTAGGGACTAGCGGGAACAATGAGCAGTTCTTC. It yields the protein CASSLGTSGNNEQFF. The rearrangement uses TRBV27 and TRBJ2-1, with 13 bases lining up with TRBD2. Trimming took 2 bases from V and 5 from J; bases not matched to a gene: 0. The CDR3 has 15 amino acids. Germline assignment: CDR1 MNHEY and CDR2 SMNVEV (reference sequence).

Here the CDR3 DNA reads TGTGCCATCAGTGAGTCGGAGGGGGCCTATGGCTACACCTTC. Translated: CAISESEGAYGYTF. The J gene is TRBJ1-2, the V gene TRBV10-3; TRBD1 aligns across 7 bases. Germline V gene sequence: CDR1 ENHRY, CDR2 SYGVKD. The CDR3 loop spans 14 amino acids. Trimming removed 0 bases from V and 4 bases from J; junction bases left unmatched: 2.

The chain uses TRBV28 and TRBJ1-5; a possible D gene is TRBD1 (5 bases). The V gene's germline CDR1 is MDHEN and CDR2 SYDVKM. The CDR3 is 14 amino acids. V was cut by 3 bases and J by 6 bases, with 12 bases left in between. The CDR3 sequence: CASSFSRETQPQHF. The CDR3, as DNA: TGTGCCAGCAGTTTTTCCAGGGAGACTCAGCCCCAGCATTTT.

The V and J genes are TRBV19 and TRBJ2-3; TRBD1 matches at 10 bases. The CDR3 covers 16 residues. Trimming at V came to 0 bases and at J to 2 bases, leaving 2 bases not matched to a gene. Germline CDR1 reads LNHDA; CDR2 reads SQIVND (reference sequence). CDR3 region: CASSIEGQGPTDTQYF. CDR3 nucleotide sequence: TGTGCCAGTAGTATAGAGGGACAGGGGCCCACAGATACGCAGTATTTT.

CDR3 DNA sequence: TGTGCCAGCAGTGGCGACACTGAAGCTTTCTTT. Protein: CASSGDTEAFF. The chain links TRBV2 to TRBJ1-1, with D unresolved. CDR1 and CDR2 (germline): SNHLY, FYNNEI. There are 11 residues in the CDR3. V was trimmed by 4 bases and J by 3 bases, leaving 3 bases between them.

This rearrangement joins TRBV5-1 to TRBJ2-1; unclear D gene. Per the germline V gene, CDR1 is SGHRS and CDR2 is YFSETQ. Trimming stripped 7 bases from V and 4 bases from J, with 6 bases between. The CDR3 sequence is 11 residues long. Here the CDR3 DNA reads TGCGCCAGCGGAGTATACAATGAGCAGTTCTTC. Translating gives CASGVYNEQFF.

The V call is TRBV11-2, the J call TRBJ2-3, with TRBD2 matching over 12 bases. There are 15 residues in the CDR3. V shed 4 bases, J shed 3 bases, and the junction held 2 bases outside the gene matches. Germline loops: CDR1 SGHAT, CDR2 FQNNGV. The CDR3 DNA reads TGTGCCAGCAGCTCGGGGACTAGCGGGACAGATACGCAGTATTTT. As protein: CASSSGTSGTDTQYF.

V gene TRBV9 combines with J gene TRBJ1-2; the D is unclear. Germline assignment: CDR1 SGDLS and CDR2 YYNGEE. The CDR3 runs 15 residues. The V gene lost 2 bases and the J gene lost 4 bases, with 15 bases spanning the gap. In nucleotides, the CDR3 is TGTGCCAGCAGCGTCCTGTCTGGAGAGGCCTATGGCTACACCTTC. Protein product: CASSVLSGEAYGYTF.

The chain is built from TRBV4-1 and TRBJ1-1, with TRBD1 matching over 9 bases. Looked up from germline, CDR1 is MGHRA and CDR2 is YSYEKL. Trimming at V came to 3 bases and at J to 11 bases, leaving 13 bases not matched to a gene. The CDR3 has 15 residues. CDR3 DNA sequence: TGCGCCAGCAGCCATGCACTAACCCGGGACAGGGACGCTTTCTTT. It is translated as CASSHALTRDRDAFF.

The V call is TRBV6-5, the J call TRBJ2-1; D is perhaps TRBD2 (6 bases). Between the trimmed V and J ends, which lost 7 bases and 2 bases, there was a span of 12 bases. This CDR3 has 14 residues. CDR1 is MNHEY, CDR2 SVGAGI, per germline. The CDR3 region is CASTGDSAYNEQFF. The CDR3 DNA sequence: TGTGCCAGCACTGGGGACTCCGCCTACAATGAGCAGTTCTTC.

The V and J genes are TRBV27 and TRBJ2-1, with 9 bases fitting TRBD2. The germline V gene has CDR1 MNHEY and CDR2 SMNVEV (reference sequence). The J segment lost 0 bases and the V segment lost 5 bases, leaving 8 bases of the junction unmatched. CDR3 size: 17 residues. CDR3 DNA: TGTGCCAGCAGTCCCGGGATAGCGGGAGCCTCCTACAATGAGCAGTTCTTC. It encodes CASSPGIAGASYNEQFF.

The chain couples TRBV5-4 to TRBJ2-5, with TRBD1 identical over 10 bases. Germline lookup yields CDR1 SGHNT and CDR2 YYREEE (reference sequence). The CDR3 has 15 residues. V dropped 7 bases and J dropped 5; count of bases not matched to a gene: 11. CDR3 sequence: CASSPRQGALETQYF. The CDR3 DNA follows: TGTGCCAGCTCGCCGAGACAGGGGGCGCTTGAGACCCAGTACTTC.